These 24 T cell receptor beta chains came from one sample sequenced in a study of blood T cell repertoires in COVID-19. Clones were read by immunoSEQ multiplex PCR, and TCRdb kept only the in-frame ones, dropping some. The table shows 200,000 to 250,000 clones, with around four fifths occurring only once. Specimen: peripheral blood. The receptors were sampled from a woman older than 75 with active or convalescent COVID-19.

This chain uses TRBV11-2 with TRBJ2-5, with 9 bases that match TRBD2. Per the germline V gene, CDR1 is SGHAT and CDR2 is FQNNGV. This CDR3 spans 19 amino acids. V lost 2 bases to trimming and J lost 4 bases; unmatched junction nucleotides: 17. This chain's CDR3 is CASSLLGDLKAGGRETQYF. CDR3 sequence (DNA): TGTGCCAGCAGCTTATTAGGGGATTTGAAAGCGGGAGGCAGAGAGACCCAGTACTTC.

To note about this clone: Other DNA sequences in the same sample also yield this CDR3. J is TRBJ2-7 and V is TRBV18; TRBD1 is a possible D gene (6 bases). CDR1 and CDR2 (germline): KGHSH, LQKENI. CDR3 length equals 13 residues. V lost 0 bases, J lost 3 bases, and 6 bases lay in between. CDR3: CASSPPGGYEQYF. CDR3 DNA: TGTGCCAGCTCACCACCAGGGGGCTACGAGCAGTACTTC. Supplemented by reference TRBV18 and TRBJ2-7, the full variable domain reads NAGVMQNPRHLVRRRGQEARLRCSPMKGHSHVYWYRQLPEEGLKFMVYLQKENIIDESGMPKERFSAEFPKEGPSILRIQQVVRGDSAAYFCASSPPGGYEQYFGPGTRLTVT.

The V gene is TRBV5-1, the J gene TRBJ2-2, with no clear D. V was clipped by 4 bases and J by 2 bases, with 12 bases between them. Germline V gives CDR1 SGHRS, CDR2 YFSETQ. This CDR3 region has 15 residues. CDR3 DNA sequence: TGCGCCAGCAGCCGGCAGAGACTTAACACCGGGGAGCTGTTTTTT. Its translation: CASSRQRLNTGELFF.

This chain joins TRBV15 and TRBJ2-2; TRBD2 might be the D (6 bases). The CDR3 spans 14 residues. In germline, CDR1 is LNHNV, CDR2 YYDKDF (reference sequence). Trimming took off 5 bases at V and 4 bases at J, with 11 bases between the two ends. The CDR3: CATSLRRGTGELFF. CDR3 DNA: TGTGCCACCAGCCTAAGGAGGGGCACCGGGGAGCTGTTTTTT. The entire variable domain, with the rest obtained from reference TRBV15 and TRBJ2-2, is as follows: DAMVIQNPRYQVTQFGKPVTLSCSQTLNHNVMYWYQQKSSQAPKLLFHYYDKDFNNEADTPDNFQSRRPNTSFCFLDIRSPGLGDTAMYLCATSLRRGTGELFFGEGSRLTVL.

This clone was recorded only once. The chain carries TRBV30 and TRBJ1-2, with D maybe TRBD1 (6 bases). Germline V gene lookup returns CDR1 GTSNPN and CDR2 SVGIG (reference sequence). The CDR3 runs 12 residues. V dropped 5 bases and J dropped 8 bases, with 15 bases sitting between them. CDR3 DNA sequence: TGTGCCTGGCGCTCCGAGGGGGGGGGCTACACCTTC. Its protein product is CAWRSEGGGYTF. Based on the CDR3 plus reference TRBV30 and TRBJ1-2, the full variable domain is SQTIHQWPATLVQPVGSPLSLECTVEGTSNPNLYWYRQAAGRGLQLLFYSVGIGQISSEVPQNLSASRPQDRQFILSSKKLLLSDSGFYLCAWRSEGGGYTFGSGTRLTVV.

This sequence joins TRBV30 and TRBJ2-1; 9 bases line up with TRBD2. Germline CDR1 reads GTSNPN; CDR2 reads SVGIG (reference sequence). CDR3 length: 16 residues. J was trimmed by 8 bases and V by 0 bases; bases with no gene match: 11. The CDR3: CAWSVGLAGYGDEQFF. The CDR3 DNA is TGTGCCTGGAGTGTAGGGCTAGCGGGGTATGGCGATGAGCAGTTCTTC.

This chain joins TRBV4-2 and TRBJ2-7, with 8 bases fitting TRBD1. Trimming cost V 2 bases and J 6 bases; bases outside gene matches: 9. The germline V gene encodes CDR1 LGHNA and CDR2 YNFKEQ. There are 15 residues in the CDR3. CDR3 residues: CASSQIQGGKVEQYF. The DNA of the CDR3 is TGTGCCAGCAGCCAAATACAGGGGGGAAAGGTCGAGCAGTACTTC.

The chain joins TRBV7-2 to TRBJ2-1; 9 positions agree with TRBD2. Unmatched junction bases numbered 1, after V lost 1 base and J lost 0 bases. The CDR3 has 16 amino acids. The V gene's germline CDR1 is SGHTA and CDR2 FQGNSA. The CDR3 is CASSLVSGSSYNEQFF. Here the CDR3 DNA reads TGTGCCAGCAGCTTAGTTAGCGGGAGCTCCTACAATGAGCAGTTCTTC. The whole variable domain, remainder taken from reference TRBV7-2 and TRBJ2-1, is GAGVSQSPSNKVTEKGKDVELRCDPISGHTALYWYRQSLGQGLEFLIYFQGNSAPDKSGLPSDRFSAERTGGSVSTLTIQRTQQEDSAVYLCASSLVSGSSYNEQFFGPGTRLTVL.

The chain uses TRBV9 and TRBJ2-7; a weak D match, TRBD2 (7 bases). The CDR3 has 16 amino acids. Germline V CDR1 and CDR2: SGDLS, YYNGEE. V lost 1 base and J lost 2, with 16 bases in between. The DNA of the CDR3 is TGTGCCAGCAGCGTACTTGCGGGCGGGGGCGCCTACGAGCAGTACTTC. It yields the protein CASSVLAGGGAYEQYF.

This clone was seen a single time. The chain carries TRBV6-4 and TRBJ2-1; D perhaps matches TRBD1 (5 bases). V gave up 3 bases and J gave up 4 bases, with 16 bases separating them. The CDR3 extends over 16 amino acids. Germline loops: CDR1 MRHNA, CDR2 SNTAGT. The CDR3 here is CASSEFTGPAYNEQFF. Written as DNA, the CDR3 is TGTGCCAGCAGTGAATTTACAGGACCGGCGTACAATGAGCAGTTCTTC.

Only one count was recorded for this clone. Other nucleotide sequences from this sample produce the same CDR3. V usage is TRBV5-1 and J usage is TRBJ2-1; 9 bases agree with TRBD2. With V trimmed by 0 bases and J by 7 bases, 5 bases remained unmatched. The CDR3 runs 15 residues. CDR1 is SGHRS, CDR2 YFSETQ, per germline. CDR3 protein: CASSLEAGGGNEQFF. DNA of the CDR3: TGCGCCAGCAGCTTGGAGGCGGGGGGGGGAAATGAGCAGTTCTTC.

This clone was picked up one time. The V and J genes are TRBV5-1 and TRBJ2-5; 9 positions agree with TRBD2. V shed 1 base and J 5 bases; nucleotides not matched to a gene: 6. Germline values: CDR1 SGHRS, CDR2 YFSETQ. The CDR3 length is 15 residues. CDR3 amino acids: CASSLFASGAETQYF. In DNA form, the CDR3 reads TGCGCCAGCAGCTTGTTCGCTAGCGGGGCGGAGACCCAGTACTTC.

J is TRBJ2-7 and V is TRBV5-1; 9 bases line up with TRBD1. The CDR3 totals 15 residues. V lost 3 bases, J lost 4 bases, and 8 bases stayed unmatched. Germline assignment: CDR1 SGHRS and CDR2 YFSETQ. In DNA, the CDR3 is TGCGCCAGCAGCTCCTCTCCGGGACAGGGTTACGAGCAGTACTTC. Its translation is CASSSSPGQGYEQYF.

In its sample, this clone was seen a few times. The chain uses TRBV5-1 and TRBJ1-6; maybe TRBD1 (6 bases). V was trimmed by 0 bases and J by 7 bases, leaving 8 bases between them. Germline assignment: CDR1 SGHRS and CDR2 YFSETQ. This CDR3 has 14 amino acids. The CDR3 loop reads CASSLDRDNSPLHF. CDR3 DNA sequence: TGCGCCAGCAGCTTGGACAGGGACAATTCACCCCTCCACTTT.

This clone came up a few times. The chain carries TRBV5-1 and TRBJ1-4, with D hard to call. Trimming shortened V by 0 bases and J by 8 bases, and 14 bases separated the two germline ends. Germline CDR1 and CDR2: SGHRS and YFSETQ. This CDR3 spans 15 amino acids. CDR3 coding DNA: TGCGCCAGCAGCTTGGCCGGACTAATGGGGGAAAAACTGTTTTTT. Protein: CASSLAGLMGEKLFF.

This chain connects TRBV6-5 to TRBJ2-7; no firm D call. Germline V gene data show CDR1 as MNHEY and CDR2 as SVGAGI. With 6 bases removed from V and 3 bases from J, the gap between germline ends came to 15 bases. The CDR3 runs to 14 residues. CDR3 DNA: TGTGCCAGCAGACCATCCGGAGAAGGCTACGAGCAGTACTTC. Its protein is CASRPSGEGYEQYF.

Written as DNA, the CDR3 is TGTGCCAGCAGTGGGGGGACAGGGGGCATCTATAGCAATCAGCCCCAGCATTTT. Translating gives CASSGGTGGIYSNQPQHF. The chain uses TRBV6-1 and TRBJ1-5; 12 nucleotides line up with TRBD1. The CDR3 is made up of 18 amino acids. From germline, CDR1 is MNHNS and CDR2 SASEGT. J gave up 0 bases and V 4 bases, and 7 bases lay outside the gene matches.

In its sample, this clone was seen a few times. V is TRBV3-1 (or the pseudogene TRBV3-2) and J is TRBJ2-7, with 13 bases fitting TRBD2. Trimming removed 4 bases from V and 10 bases from J; junction bases left unmatched: 7. CDR3 length: 14 amino acids. The germline V gene has CDR1 LGHDT and CDR2 YNNKEL (reference sequence). CDR3 loop: CASSPRTSGGGQYF. CDR3 DNA: TGTGCCAGCAGCCCCCGGACTAGCGGGGGTGGACAGTACTTC.

The chain uses TRBV5-6 and TRBJ1-5, with TRBD1 as a possible D gene (5 bases). The CDR3 consists of 14 residues. The V gene lost 0 bases and the J gene lost 7 bases, with 11 bases spanning the gap. The germline V gene encodes CDR1 SGHDT and CDR2 YYEEEE. The CDR3 nucleotides are TGTGCCAGCAGCTTGGGGAAGACAGAACAGCCCCAGCATTTT. Protein product: CASSLGKTEQPQHF.

The chain is built from TRBV9 and TRBJ2-5; 16 bases are a match to TRBD2. Trimming took 2 bases from V and 5 from J; bases not matched to a gene: 6. Germline V gene lookup returns CDR1 SGDLS and CDR2 YYNGEE. CDR3 size: 17 residues. The CDR3 sequence is CASSVGTSGGAVETQYF. CDR3 DNA: TGTGCCAGCAGCGTTGGGACTAGCGGGGGGGCCGTGGAGACCCAGTACTTC.

The rearrangement links TRBV18 to TRBJ1-5; TRBD1 might be the D (6 bases). Looked up from germline, CDR1 is KGHSH and CDR2 is LQKENI. V lost 3 bases, J lost 9 bases, and 15 bases lay in between. This CDR3 has 14 amino acids. As DNA, the CDR3 is TGTGCCAGCTCACCGGAGTGGGGGCGCCGGCCCCAGCATTTT. Translating gives CASSPEWGRRPQHF.

The chain recombines TRBV7-2 with TRBJ1-2; TRBD1 matches 9 bases. This CDR3 is built from 14 residues. Germline assignment: CDR1 SGHTA and CDR2 FQGNSA. After removal of 5 bases from V and 3 bases from J, the junction contained 4 bases not matched to a gene. The DNA for the CDR3 is TGTGCCAGCAGCACAGGGGGCCTGGACTATGGCTACACCTTC. Amino acid sequence: CASSTGGLDYGYTF.

The chain recombines TRBV9 with TRBJ2-7, with a weak D call TRBD2 (6 bases). Germline CDR1 SGDLS, CDR2 YYNGEE. The ends were cut back, 4 bases at V and 1 base at J, with 18 bases in the middle. This CDR3 is 16 amino acids long. The CDR3 nucleotides read TGTGCCAGCAGCCCCCCCGGGTTAGCGGTTTCCTACGAGCAGTACTTC. Its translation: CASSPPGLAVSYEQYF.

V gene TRBV20-1 combines with J gene TRBJ2-7; TRBD1 is a possible D gene (5 bases). The CDR3 has 12 amino acids. The ends were cut back, 3 bases at V and 0 bases at J, with 6 bases in the middle. Germline CDR1 DFQATT, CDR2 SNEGSKA (reference sequence). The CDR3 DNA reads TGCAGTGCTAGTCAGGGCTCCTACGAGCAGTACTTC. Protein: CSASQGSYEQYF.